This T cell receptor (beta chain) was retrieved from a study of OX40 agonist ivuxolimab in advanced cancers. Comments on this clone: Its target is not known.

Overall study results and limits: A proportion of nonresponders additionally exhibited low normalized T-cell clonal expansion. Partial responders treated at 0.1-3.0 mg/kg exhibited clonal expansion among the lowest measured.

Only in-frame clones appear in the TCRdb table, and some are missing; sequencing was by immunoSEQ multiplex PCR. The sample holds approximately 70,000 clones, approximately 90% seen once. The sequences come from CD4+ or CD8+ T cells sorted from blood, collected in a trial of the OX40 agonist ivuxolimab. This TCR came from an adult with an advanced solid tumor such as melanoma, head and neck, liver or kidney cancer.

CDR3 residues: CALRLAGGQETQYF. CDR3 coding DNA: TGTGCCCTTAGACTAGCGGGGGGCCAAGAGACCCAGTACTTC. The chain links TRBV30 to TRBJ2-5; 13 bases agree with TRBD2. Trimming cost V 8 bases and J 1 base; bases outside gene matches: 4. The CDR3 totals 14 residues. Germline assignment: CDR1 GTSNPN and CDR2 SVGIG (reference sequence).